This T cell receptor beta chain was sequenced for a study of cytomegalovirus exposure and HLA in healthy donors. It was with 60 Vbeta and 13 Jbeta primers that the PCR ran. Clones were read by immunoSEQ multiplex PCR, and TCRdb kept only the in-frame ones, dropping some. The table shows about 160,000 clones, with around 80% occurring only once. CDR3 length equals 15 residues. Germline-derived CDR1 and CDR2 are MNHNS and SASEGT. V lost 4 bases, J lost 4 bases, and 10 bases stayed unmatched. Sequenced: PBMCs. The gene calls are TRBV6-1 and TRBJ2-7; 7 bases agree with TRBD1. This clonotype was obtained from a man aged 40-55 years in good health and CMV-seronegative. This CDR3 reads CASSAITGTEYEQYF. CDR3 in DNA: TGTGCCAGCAGTGCTATAACCGGGACAGAATACGAGCAGTACTTC.